The rows below give T cell receptor beta chains drawn from one sample of a study of regulatory T cells in long-lasting Graves disease. TCRdb independently ran MiXCR on the multiplex PCR reads; one entry per CDR3 protein. Here the sample spans 650,000 to 850,000 distinct CDR3 sequences, approximately 31% being singletons. The sequenced sample was peripheral blood mononuclear cells (PBMCs), obtained when the disease was refractory, from a patient treated with antithyroid drugs. All receptors come from a female donor with Graves disease. The CDR3 runs from the conserved cysteine through the conserved F or W. D genes are given only for firm matches. The size entry is marked missing in some rows and otherwise reads once, few, many or a size class.

cdr3_aa: CASSWFQGASSTEAFF
cdr3_nt: TGTGCCAGCAGTTGGTTTCAGGGGGCGTCGAGCACTGAAGCTTTCTTT
j_call: TRBJ1-1
v_call: TRBV6-2/TRBV6-3
d_call: TRBD1
clone_size: few

cdr3_aa: CASSVGQQQETQYF
cdr3_nt: TGCGCCAGCAGCGTGGGACAGCAACAAGAGACCCAGTACTTC
j_call: TRBJ2-5
v_call: TRBV5-1
d_call: TRBD1
clone_size: -

cdr3_aa: CASSRGQPATNEKLFF
cdr3_nt: TGTGCCAGCTCCCGGGGACAGCCTGCAACTAATGAAAAACTGTTTTTT
j_call: TRBJ1-4
v_call: TRBV18
d_call: TRBD1
clone_size: -

cdr3_aa: CASNWGRGYGYTF
cdr3_nt: TGTGCCAGCAACTGGGGGAGAGGCTATGGCTACACCTTC
j_call: TRBJ1-2
v_call: TRBV28
d_call: -
clone_size: many

cdr3_aa: CASSLTQGNQPQHF
cdr3_nt: TGTGCCAGCAGCTTGACACAGGGAAATCAGCCCCAGCATTTT
j_call: TRBJ1-5
v_call: TRBV11-2
d_call: -
clone_size: few

cdr3_aa: CASSPPMGEQFF
cdr3_nt: TGTGCCAGTAGTCCCCCTATGGGTGAGCAGTTCTTC
j_call: TRBJ2-1
v_call: TRBV19
d_call: -
clone_size: -

cdr3_aa: CASSYYRGNTYGYTF
cdr3_nt: TGTGCCAGCAGTTACTACAGGGGGAACACCTATGGCTACACCTTC
j_call: TRBJ1-2
v_call: TRBV6-9
d_call: TRBD1
clone_size: few

cdr3_aa: CASTRSPRGNTEAFF
cdr3_nt: TGTGCCAGCACCCGTTCGCCCAGGGGGAACACTGAAGCTTTCTTT
j_call: TRBJ1-1
v_call: TRBV28
d_call: -
clone_size: many

cdr3_aa: CASSASANQPQHF
cdr3_nt: TGTGCCAGCTCAGCCTCAGCCAATCAGCCCCAGCATTTT
j_call: TRBJ1-5
v_call: TRBV18
d_call: -
clone_size: -

cdr3_aa: CASRWGSSYEQYF
cdr3_nt: TGTGCCAGCCGGTGGGGGTCCTCCTACGAGCAGTACTTC
j_call: TRBJ2-7
v_call: TRBV7-2
d_call: -
clone_size: few

cdr3_aa: CASSLEPGTQPQHF
cdr3_nt: TGCGCCAGCAGCTTGGAACCAGGGACTCAGCCCCAGCATTTT
j_call: TRBJ1-5
v_call: TRBV5-1
d_call: -
clone_size: -

cdr3_aa: CASTGRDNEQFF
cdr3_nt: TGTGCCAGTACGGGGCGGGATAATGAGCAGTTCTTC
j_call: TRBJ2-1
v_call: TRBV2
d_call: -
clone_size: -

cdr3_aa: CATSSTLSGNTIYF
cdr3_nt: TGTGCCACCAGCAGCACTCTCTCTGGAAACACCATATATTTT
j_call: TRBJ1-3
v_call: TRBV15
d_call: -
clone_size: -

cdr3_aa: CASSQEESPLHF
cdr3_nt: TGTGCCAGCAGCCAAGAAGAATCACCCCTCCACTTT
j_call: TRBJ1-6
v_call: TRBV3-1
d_call: -
clone_size: -

cdr3_aa: CASKAGGIGNTIYF
cdr3_nt: TGTGCCAGCAAAGCGGGGGGGATTGGAAACACCATATATTTT
j_call: TRBJ1-3
v_call: TRBV6-1
d_call: -
clone_size: -

cdr3_aa: CASRTSGGGSGYTF
cdr3_nt: TGTGCCAGCAGGACCAGTGGAGGGGGCTCTGGCTACACCTTC
j_call: TRBJ1-2
v_call: TRBV6-1
d_call: TRBD1
clone_size: few

cdr3_aa: CASTRTGGSKNIQYF
cdr3_nt: TGTGCCAGCACCAGGACAGGGGGATCCAAAAACATTCAGTACTTC
j_call: TRBJ2-4
v_call: TRBV28
d_call: TRBD1
clone_size: -

cdr3_aa: CASSQGQEQYF
cdr3_nt: TGCGCCAGCAGCCAAGGACAAGAGCAGTACTTC
j_call: TRBJ2-7
v_call: TRBV4-1
d_call: -
clone_size: -

cdr3_aa: CSVVDRGRSYGYTF
cdr3_nt: TGCAGCGTCGTGGACAGGGGGCGATCCTATGGCTACACCTTC
j_call: TRBJ1-2
v_call: TRBV29-1
d_call: TRBD1
clone_size: -

cdr3_aa: CASSTHTADTQYF
cdr3_nt: TGTGCCAGCAGCACCCACACAGCAGATACGCAGTATTTT
j_call: TRBJ2-3
v_call: TRBV9
d_call: -
clone_size: -

cdr3_aa: CASSMAFRVTHQPQHF
cdr3_nt: TGTGCCAGTAGTATGGCCTTTAGGGTGACCCATCAGCCCCAGCATTTT
j_call: TRBJ1-5
v_call: TRBV19
d_call: -
clone_size: -

cdr3_aa: CSVRLRGVGTEAFF
cdr3_nt: TGCAGCGTTCGCCTAAGGGGGGTAGGCACTGAAGCTTTCTTT
j_call: TRBJ1-1
v_call: TRBV29-1
d_call: -
clone_size: -

cdr3_aa: CASTGQGAGGEKLFF
cdr3_nt: TGTGCCAGTACAGGACAGGGGGCCGGAGGAGAAAAACTGTTTTTT
j_call: TRBJ1-4
v_call: TRBV19
d_call: TRBD1
clone_size: -

cdr3_aa: CASSQPSTGRYGYTF
cdr3_nt: TGCGCCAGCAGCCAACCCTCGACCGGGAGATATGGCTACACCTTC
j_call: TRBJ1-2
v_call: TRBV4-1
d_call: -
clone_size: once

cdr3_aa: CASSVGGSGETQYF
cdr3_nt: TGTGCCAGCAGCGTAGGTGGTTCCGGGGAGACCCAGTACTTC
j_call: TRBJ2-5
v_call: TRBV9
d_call: -
clone_size: -

cdr3_aa: CASSEDSGTGFSPLHF
cdr3_nt: TGTGCCAGCAGTGAAGACTCCGGGACAGGGTTTTCACCCCTCCACTTT
j_call: TRBJ1-6
v_call: TRBV6-1
d_call: TRBD1
clone_size: -

cdr3_aa: CATSTGGTVPNEKLFF
cdr3_nt: TGTGCCACCAGCACCGGGGGAACAGTTCCTAATGAAAAACTGTTTTTT
j_call: TRBJ1-4
v_call: TRBV15
d_call: -
clone_size: -

cdr3_aa: CASSPGIGELFF
cdr3_nt: TGTGCCAGCAGCCCTGGGATCGGGGAGCTGTTTTTT
j_call: TRBJ2-2
v_call: TRBV7-3
d_call: -
clone_size: many

cdr3_aa: CASSYKTYGYTF
cdr3_nt: TGTGCCAGCAGTTACAAGACCTATGGCTACACCTTC
j_call: TRBJ1-2
v_call: TRBV6-5
d_call: -
clone_size: many

cdr3_aa: CASSLGSGEENTGELFF
cdr3_nt: TGTGCCAGCAGCTTGGGATCGGGAGAAGAGAACACCGGGGAGCTGTTTTTT
j_call: TRBJ2-2
v_call: TRBV5-4
d_call: -
clone_size: few

cdr3_aa: CASSLYQGTGIYEQYF
cdr3_nt: TGCGCCAGCAGCTTGTATCAAGGGACAGGGATCTACGAGCAGTACTTC
j_call: TRBJ2-7
v_call: TRBV5-1
d_call: TRBD1
clone_size: -

cdr3_aa: CASSLVTRATNEKLFF
cdr3_nt: TGTGCCAGCAGTTTAGTGACTAGGGCAACTAATGAAAAACTGTTTTTT
j_call: TRBJ1-4
v_call: TRBV28
d_call: -
clone_size: -

cdr3_aa: CASSQGGMVVTEAFF
cdr3_nt: TGCGCCAGCAGCCAAGGGGGCATGGTCGTCACTGAAGCTTTCTTT
j_call: TRBJ1-1
v_call: TRBV4-1
d_call: -
clone_size: -

cdr3_aa: CASSPGTSLAHNEQFF
cdr3_nt: TGTGCCAGCAGCCCTGGGACTAGCTTAGCTCACAATGAGCAGTTCTTC
j_call: TRBJ2-1
v_call: TRBV5-5
d_call: TRBD2
clone_size: -

cdr3_aa: CASSHVRETDYYEQYF
cdr3_nt: TGTGCCAGCAGCCACGTACGAGAGACCGACTATTACGAGCAGTACTTC
j_call: TRBJ2-7
v_call: TRBV2
d_call: -
clone_size: few

cdr3_aa: CASSPTRQGQRETQYF
cdr3_nt: TGCGCCAGCAGTCCGACTCGACAGGGTCAAAGGGAGACCCAGTACTTC
j_call: TRBJ2-5
v_call: TRBV10-1
d_call: TRBD1
clone_size: -

cdr3_aa: CASKRDFNEKLFF
cdr3_nt: TGTGCCAGTAAGAGGGACTTTAATGAAAAACTGTTTTTT
j_call: TRBJ1-4
v_call: TRBV19
d_call: -
clone_size: -

cdr3_aa: CASSFYPYQEGQETQYF
cdr3_nt: TGTGCCAGCAGTTTTTATCCATACCAGGAGGGACAAGAGACCCAGTACTTC
j_call: TRBJ2-5
v_call: TRBV27
d_call: -
clone_size: few

cdr3_aa: CASSYRETGELFF
cdr3_nt: TGTGCCAGCAGTTATCGGGAGACCGGGGAGCTGTTTTTT
j_call: TRBJ2-2
v_call: TRBV6-5
d_call: -
clone_size: many

cdr3_aa: CAVQQGRRVGETQYF
cdr3_nt: TGTGCCGTACAACAGGGCCGTAGAGTTGGAGAGACCCAGTACTTC
j_call: TRBJ2-5
v_call: TRBV6-1
d_call: -
clone_size: many

cdr3_aa: CSAIMWGIQETQYF
cdr3_nt: TGCAGTGCTATAATGTGGGGGATACAAGAGACCCAGTACTTC
j_call: TRBJ2-5
v_call: TRBV20-1
d_call: -
clone_size: -

cdr3_aa: CASSFNPRQGANQPQHF
cdr3_nt: TGCGCCAGCAGCTTCAACCCTAGACAGGGGGCGAATCAGCCCCAGCATTTT
j_call: TRBJ1-5
v_call: TRBV5-1
d_call: TRBD1
clone_size: few

cdr3_aa: CASSQGDGLGEAFF
cdr3_nt: TGTGCCAGCAGCCAAGGCGATGGGTTGGGTGAAGCTTTCTTT
j_call: TRBJ1-1
v_call: TRBV3-1
d_call: -
clone_size: -

cdr3_aa: CASSVRGGNTGELFF
cdr3_nt: TGTGCCAGCAGCGTTCGAGGGGGGAACACCGGGGAGCTGTTTTTT
j_call: TRBJ2-2
v_call: TRBV5-6
d_call: -
clone_size: -

cdr3_aa: CASSLSGTGGNYGYTF
cdr3_nt: TGTGCCAGCAGTTTGTCCGGGACAGGGGGCAACTATGGCTACACCTTC
j_call: TRBJ1-2
v_call: TRBV28
d_call: TRBD1
clone_size: many

cdr3_aa: CASSLEGHRDSPLHF
cdr3_nt: TGTGCCAGCAGCTTAGAGGGACACAGGGATTCACCCCTCCACTTT
j_call: TRBJ1-6
v_call: TRBV7-3
d_call: -
clone_size: few

cdr3_aa: CASRKTGWEPQHF
cdr3_nt: TGTGCCAGCAGAAAAACAGGATGGGAGCCCCAGCATTTT
j_call: TRBJ1-5
v_call: TRBV6-1
d_call: -
clone_size: -

cdr3_aa: CASSAGETEAFF
cdr3_nt: TGCGCCAGCAGTGCTGGGGAAACTGAAGCTTTCTTT
j_call: TRBJ1-1
v_call: TRBV10-1
d_call: -
clone_size: few

cdr3_aa: CASGSRGRNTEAFF
cdr3_nt: TGTGCCAGCGGCTCTCGGGGCAGGAACACTGAAGCTTTCTTT
j_call: TRBJ1-1
v_call: TRBV12-3/TRBV12-4
d_call: -
clone_size: -

cdr3_aa: CSVETEDRGWANEQYF
cdr3_nt: TGCAGCGTTGAAACCGAGGACAGGGGGTGGGCGAACGAGCAGTACTTC
j_call: TRBJ2-7
v_call: TRBV29-1
d_call: TRBD1
clone_size: -

cdr3_aa: CASSQLAAGAGEQYF
cdr3_nt: TGTGCCAGCAGCCAACTGGCAGCGGGAGCGGGTGAGCAGTACTTC
j_call: TRBJ2-7
v_call: TRBV3-1
d_call: TRBD2
clone_size: -

cdr3_aa: CSASVPGLARGEQYF
cdr3_nt: TGCAGTGCTAGTGTGCCGGGACTAGCGAGAGGCGAGCAGTACTTC
j_call: TRBJ2-7
v_call: TRBV20-1
d_call: TRBD2
clone_size: -

cdr3_aa: CASSSGALAGSRPLRGYEQYF
cdr3_nt: TGTGCCAGCAGCTCGGGGGCTTTAGCGGGATCACGCCCATTAAGGGGCTACGAGCAGTACTTC
j_call: TRBJ2-7
v_call: TRBV11-2
d_call: TRBD2
clone_size: many